This T cell receptor beta chain was recovered during a study of PD-L1 blockade in urothelial cancer. Study at large: About 90% of the 29 patients were men with bladder-origin urothelial cancer. T cells numbered a median of roughly 150,000 in the blood samples. General study findings and limits: Improved survival was predicted by pretreatment blood TCR clonality below the median.

As concerns this clone: Its specificity is not known.

Pretreatment sampling and on-treatment sampling together yielded between 1 and 8 samples for each patient. Profiling relied on immunoSEQ multiplex PCR, and the TCRdb table lists in-frame clones only, not all of them. Counted here are some 40,000 clones, about nine tenths occurring once; the ten biggest clones make up around 7.7%. Per germline, CDR1 SGHVS and CDR2 FQNEAQ. V was clipped by 5 bases and J by 7 bases; unmatched bases: 9. This CDR3 comprises 15 residues. The sample consisted of PBMCs, taken around atezolizumab (anti-PD-L1) treatment. The TCR originated in a man in his sixties or seventies with urothelial cancer. The chain recombines TRBV7-8 with TRBJ2-2; 8 nucleotides agree with TRBD1. The CDR3 DNA reads as TGTGCCAGCAGCACCTGCAGGGGGCGTAACGGGGAGCTGTTTTTT. This sequence encodes CASSTCRGRNGELFF.